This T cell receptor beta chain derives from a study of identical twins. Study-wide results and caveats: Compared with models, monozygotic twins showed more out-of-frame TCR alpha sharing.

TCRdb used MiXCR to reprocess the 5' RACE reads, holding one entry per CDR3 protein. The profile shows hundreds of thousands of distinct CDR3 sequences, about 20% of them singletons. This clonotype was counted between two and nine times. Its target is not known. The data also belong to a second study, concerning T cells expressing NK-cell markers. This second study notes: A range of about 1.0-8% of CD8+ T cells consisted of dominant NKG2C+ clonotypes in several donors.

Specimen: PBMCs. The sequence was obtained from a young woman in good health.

DNA for the CDR3: TGTGCCAGCAGCGGGGGACAGGGCAATGAGCAGTTCTTC. Its protein is CASSGGQGNEQFF. This chain uses TRBV27 with TRBJ2-1, with 9 bases matching TRBD1. CDR1 and CDR2 (germline): MNHEY, SMNVEV (reference sequence). Trimming removed 6 bases from V and 6 bases from J; junction bases left unmatched: 3. The CDR3 has 13 amino acids.